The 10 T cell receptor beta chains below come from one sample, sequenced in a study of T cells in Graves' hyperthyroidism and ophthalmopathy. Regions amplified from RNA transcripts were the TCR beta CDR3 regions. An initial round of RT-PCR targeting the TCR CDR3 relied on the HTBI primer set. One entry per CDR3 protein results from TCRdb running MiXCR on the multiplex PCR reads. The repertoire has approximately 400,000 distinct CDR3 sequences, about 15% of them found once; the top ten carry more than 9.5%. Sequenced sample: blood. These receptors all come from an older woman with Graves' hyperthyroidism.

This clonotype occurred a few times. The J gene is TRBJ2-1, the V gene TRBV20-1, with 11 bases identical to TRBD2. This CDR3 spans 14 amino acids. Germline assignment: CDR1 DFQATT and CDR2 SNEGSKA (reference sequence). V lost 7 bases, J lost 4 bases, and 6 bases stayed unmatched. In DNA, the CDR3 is TGCAGTGTCGGGACTAGCGGATTGTACAATGAGCAGTTCTTC. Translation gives CSVGTSGLYNEQFF.

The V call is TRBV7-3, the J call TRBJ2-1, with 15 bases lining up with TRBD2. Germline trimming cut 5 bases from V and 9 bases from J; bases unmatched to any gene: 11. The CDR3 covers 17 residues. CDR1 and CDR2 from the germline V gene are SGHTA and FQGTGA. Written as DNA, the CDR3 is TGTGCCAGCAGCATAGGACTAGCGGGAGGGATCCCCGCTGAGCAGTTCTTC. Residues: CASSIGLAGGIPAEQFF. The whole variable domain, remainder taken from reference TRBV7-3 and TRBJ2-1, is GAGVSQTPSNKVTEKGKYVELRCDPISGHTALYWYRQSLGQGPEFLIYFQGTGAADDSGLPNDRFFAVRPEGSVSTLKIQRTERGDSAVYLCASSIGLAGGIPAEQFFGPGTRLTVL.

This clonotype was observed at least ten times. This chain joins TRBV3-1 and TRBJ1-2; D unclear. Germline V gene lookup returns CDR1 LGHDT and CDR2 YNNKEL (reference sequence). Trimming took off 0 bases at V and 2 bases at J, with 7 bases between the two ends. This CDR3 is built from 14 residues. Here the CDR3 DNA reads TGTGCCAGCAGCCAAGATAACGGGAACTATGGCTACACCTTC. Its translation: CASSQDNGNYGYTF.

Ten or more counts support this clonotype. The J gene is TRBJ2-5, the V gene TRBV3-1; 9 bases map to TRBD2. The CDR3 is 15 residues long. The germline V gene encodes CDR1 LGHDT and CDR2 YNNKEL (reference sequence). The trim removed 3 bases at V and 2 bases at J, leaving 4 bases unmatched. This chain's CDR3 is CASSQKTSGQETQYF. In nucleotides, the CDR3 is TGTGCCAGCAGCCAGAAGACTAGCGGTCAAGAGACCCAGTACTTC.

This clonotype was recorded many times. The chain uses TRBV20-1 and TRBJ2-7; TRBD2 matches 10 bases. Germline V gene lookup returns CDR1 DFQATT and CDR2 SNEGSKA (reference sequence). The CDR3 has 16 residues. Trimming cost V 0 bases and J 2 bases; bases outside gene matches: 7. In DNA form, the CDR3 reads TGCAGTGCTAGAGATTGGCTAGCGGGAGTCCCCTACGAGCAGTACTTC. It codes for CSARDWLAGVPYEQYF.

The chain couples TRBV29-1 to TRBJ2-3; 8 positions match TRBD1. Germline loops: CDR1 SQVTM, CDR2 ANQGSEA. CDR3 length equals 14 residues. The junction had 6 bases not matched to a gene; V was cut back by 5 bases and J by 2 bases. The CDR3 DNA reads TGCAGCGTTCCCGACAGGGGCTTCACAGATACGCAGTATTTT. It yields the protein CSVPDRGFTDTQYF.

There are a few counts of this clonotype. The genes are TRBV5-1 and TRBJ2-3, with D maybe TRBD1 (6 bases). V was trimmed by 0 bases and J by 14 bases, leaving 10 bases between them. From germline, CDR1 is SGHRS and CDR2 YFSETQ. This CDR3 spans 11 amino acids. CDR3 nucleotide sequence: TGCGCCAGCAGCTTGGGACAGGCGCGGTATTTT. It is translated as CASSLGQARYF.

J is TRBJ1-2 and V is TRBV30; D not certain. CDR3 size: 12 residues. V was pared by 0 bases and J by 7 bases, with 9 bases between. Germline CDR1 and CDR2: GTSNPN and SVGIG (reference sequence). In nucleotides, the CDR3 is TGTGCCTGGAGTGTAATCCCAACTGGCTACACCTTC. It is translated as CAWSVIPTGYTF.

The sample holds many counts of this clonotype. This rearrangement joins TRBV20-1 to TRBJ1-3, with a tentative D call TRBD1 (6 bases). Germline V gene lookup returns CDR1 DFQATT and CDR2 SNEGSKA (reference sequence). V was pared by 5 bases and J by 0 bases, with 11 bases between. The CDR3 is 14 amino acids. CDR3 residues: CSAHDRNSGNTIYF. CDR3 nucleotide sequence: TGCAGTGCTCACGACAGGAACTCTGGAAACACCATATATTTT.

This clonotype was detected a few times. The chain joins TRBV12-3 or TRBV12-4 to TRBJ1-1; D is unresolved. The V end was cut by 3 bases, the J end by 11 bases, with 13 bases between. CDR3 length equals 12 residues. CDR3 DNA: TGTGCCAGCAGTTTTGGGTACAGCTCGGCTTTCTTT. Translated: CASSFGYSSAFF.